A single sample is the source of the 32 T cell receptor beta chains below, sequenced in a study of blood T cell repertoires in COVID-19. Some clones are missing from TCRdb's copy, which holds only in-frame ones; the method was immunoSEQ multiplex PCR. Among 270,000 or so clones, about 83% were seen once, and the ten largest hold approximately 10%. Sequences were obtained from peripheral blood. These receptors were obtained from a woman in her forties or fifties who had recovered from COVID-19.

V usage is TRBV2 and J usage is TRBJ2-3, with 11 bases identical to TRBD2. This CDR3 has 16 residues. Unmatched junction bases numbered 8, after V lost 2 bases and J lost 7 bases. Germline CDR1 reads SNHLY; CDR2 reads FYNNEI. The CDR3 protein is CASSEQTSGVQHTQYF. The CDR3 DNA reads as TGTGCCAGCAGTGAACAGACTAGCGGGGTACAACATACGCAGTATTTT.

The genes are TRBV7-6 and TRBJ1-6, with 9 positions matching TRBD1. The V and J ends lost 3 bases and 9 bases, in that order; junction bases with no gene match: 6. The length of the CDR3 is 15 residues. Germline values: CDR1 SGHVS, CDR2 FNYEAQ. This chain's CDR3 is CASSFSDRGGSPLHF. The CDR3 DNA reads TGTGCCAGCAGCTTTTCGGACAGGGGTGGTTCACCCCTCCACTTT.

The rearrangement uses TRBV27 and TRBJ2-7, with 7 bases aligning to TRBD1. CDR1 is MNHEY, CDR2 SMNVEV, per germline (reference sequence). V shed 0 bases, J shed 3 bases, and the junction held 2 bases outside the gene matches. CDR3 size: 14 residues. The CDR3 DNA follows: TGTGCCAGCAGTTTATCAGGGGGCCTCTACGAGCAGTACTTC. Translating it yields CASSLSGGLYEQYF.

CDR3 nucleotides: TGTGCCAGCAGCCCGGGAGCGGGAGGGCCGATAACCTACAATGAGCAGTTCTTC. It encodes CASSPGAGGPITYNEQFF. V is TRBV7-3 and J is TRBJ2-1; 10 positions match TRBD2. Looked up from germline, CDR1 is SGHTA and CDR2 is FQGTGA. Trimming removed 5 bases from V and 2 bases from J; junction bases left unmatched: 12. CDR3 size: 18 residues. Supplemented by reference TRBV7-3 and TRBJ2-1, the full variable domain reads GAGVSQTPSNKVTEKGKYVELRCDPISGHTALYWYRQSLGQGPEFLIYFQGTGAADDSGLPNDRFFAVRPEGSVSTLKIQRTERGDSAVYLCASSPGAGGPITYNEQFFGPGTRLTVL.

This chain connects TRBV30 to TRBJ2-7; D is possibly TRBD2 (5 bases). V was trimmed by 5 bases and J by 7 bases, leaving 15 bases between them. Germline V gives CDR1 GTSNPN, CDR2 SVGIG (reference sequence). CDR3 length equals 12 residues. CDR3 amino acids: CAWSLVPGEQYF. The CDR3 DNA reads TGTGCCTGGTCTTTGGTCCCGGGGGAGCAGTACTTC.

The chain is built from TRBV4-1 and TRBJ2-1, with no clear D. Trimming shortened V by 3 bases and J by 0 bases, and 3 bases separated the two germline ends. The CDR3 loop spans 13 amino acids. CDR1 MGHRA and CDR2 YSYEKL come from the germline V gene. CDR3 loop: CASSQASYNEQFF. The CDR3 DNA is TGCGCCAGCAGCCAGGCCTCCTACAATGAGCAGTTCTTC.

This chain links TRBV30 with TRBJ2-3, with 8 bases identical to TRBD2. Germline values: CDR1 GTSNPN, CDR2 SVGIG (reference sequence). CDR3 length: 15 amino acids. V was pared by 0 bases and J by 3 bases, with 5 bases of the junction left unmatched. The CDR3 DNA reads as TGTGCCTGGAGTGTAGGGACTAGGGTAACAGATACGCAGTATTTT. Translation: CAWSVGTRVTDTQYF.

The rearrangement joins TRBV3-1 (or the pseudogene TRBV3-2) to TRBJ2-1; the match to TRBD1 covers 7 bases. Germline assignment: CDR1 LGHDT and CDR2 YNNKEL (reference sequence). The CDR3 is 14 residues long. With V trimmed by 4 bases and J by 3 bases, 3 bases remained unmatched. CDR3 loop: CASSRGQFYNEQFF. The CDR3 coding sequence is TGTGCCAGCAGCCGGGGACAGTTCTACAATGAGCAGTTCTTC.

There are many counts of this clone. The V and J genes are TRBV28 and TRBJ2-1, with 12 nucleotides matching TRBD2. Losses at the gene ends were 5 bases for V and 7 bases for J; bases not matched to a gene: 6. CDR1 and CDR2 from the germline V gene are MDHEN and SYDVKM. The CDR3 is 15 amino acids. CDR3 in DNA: TGTGCCAGCAGTGCGACTAGCGGGGGTCTAAATGAGCAGTTCTTC. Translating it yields CASSATSGGLNEQFF. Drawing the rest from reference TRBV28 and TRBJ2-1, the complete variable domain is DVKVTQSSRYLVKRTGEKVFLECVQDMDHENMFWYRQDPGLGLRLIYFSYDVKMKEKGDIPEGYSVSREKKERFSLILESASTNQTSMYLCASSATSGGLNEQFFGPGTRLTVL.

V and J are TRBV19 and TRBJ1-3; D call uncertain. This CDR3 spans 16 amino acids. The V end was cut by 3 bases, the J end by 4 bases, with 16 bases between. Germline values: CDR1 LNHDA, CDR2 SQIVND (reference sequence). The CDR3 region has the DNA TGTGCCAGTAGTATCAGACGAGGAGCGAGAGGAAACACCATATATTTT. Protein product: CASSIRRGARGNTIYF.

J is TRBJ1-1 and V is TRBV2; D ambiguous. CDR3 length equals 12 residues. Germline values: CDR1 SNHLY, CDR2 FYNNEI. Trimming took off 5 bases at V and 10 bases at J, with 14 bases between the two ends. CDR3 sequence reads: CASSLSTLGAFF. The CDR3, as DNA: TGTGCCAGCAGTTTGTCGACTCTTGGAGCTTTCTTT. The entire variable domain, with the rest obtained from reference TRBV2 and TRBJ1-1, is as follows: EPEVTQTPSHQVTQMGQEVILRCVPISNHLYFYWYRQILGQKVEFLVSFYNNEISEKSEIFDDQFSVERPDGSNFTLKIRSTKLEDSAMYFCASSLSTLGAFFGQGTRLTVV.

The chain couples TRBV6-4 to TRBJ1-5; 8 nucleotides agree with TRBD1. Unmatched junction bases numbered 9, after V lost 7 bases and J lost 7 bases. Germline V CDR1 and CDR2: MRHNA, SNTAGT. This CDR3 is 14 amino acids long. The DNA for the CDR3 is TGTGCCAGCACTTACAGGGGGTTCCCACAGCCCCAGCATTTT. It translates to CASTYRGFPQPQHF.

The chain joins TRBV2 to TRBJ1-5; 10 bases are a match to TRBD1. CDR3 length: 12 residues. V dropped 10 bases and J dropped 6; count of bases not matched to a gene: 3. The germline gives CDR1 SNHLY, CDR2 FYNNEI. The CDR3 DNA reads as TGTGCCACGGGACAGGGGAGTCAGCCCCAGCATTTT. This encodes CATGQGSQPQHF.

In DNA, the CDR3 is TGTGCCAGCAGCTTTTCCGGGACTAGCGGATACAATGAGCAGTTCTTC. Amino acid sequence: CASSFSGTSGYNEQFF. The chain is built from TRBV7-3 and TRBJ2-1; TRBD2 aligns across 11 bases. The CDR3 is made up of 16 amino acids. CDR1 and CDR2 from the germline V gene are SGHTA and FQGTGA. With V trimmed by 3 bases and J by 4 bases, 5 bases remained unmatched.

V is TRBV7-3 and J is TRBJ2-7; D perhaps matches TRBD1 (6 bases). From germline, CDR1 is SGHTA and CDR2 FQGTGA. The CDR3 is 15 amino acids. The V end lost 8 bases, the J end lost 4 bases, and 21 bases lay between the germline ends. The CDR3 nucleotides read TGTGCCAGCGTGAACCTAGGTGGGGGCAGGTACGAGCAGTACTTC. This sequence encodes CASVNLGGGRYEQYF.

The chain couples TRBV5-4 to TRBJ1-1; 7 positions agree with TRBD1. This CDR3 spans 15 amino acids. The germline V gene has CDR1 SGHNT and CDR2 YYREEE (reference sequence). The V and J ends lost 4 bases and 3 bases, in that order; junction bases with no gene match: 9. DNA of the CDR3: TGTGCCAGCAGCACCTTCGAGGGGGCGGACACTGAAGCTTTCTTT. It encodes CASSTFEGADTEAFF.

Here the CDR3 reads CASSFSSGGAYEQYF. DNA for the CDR3: TGCGCCAGCAGCTTCTCTAGCGGGGGTGCCTACGAGCAGTACTTC. The chain uses TRBV5-1 and TRBJ2-7; 10 nucleotides align to TRBD2. The CDR3 length is 15 residues. V lost 2 bases to trimming and J lost 2 bases; unmatched junction nucleotides: 4. CDR1 is SGHRS and CDR2 is YFSETQ in the germline V gene.

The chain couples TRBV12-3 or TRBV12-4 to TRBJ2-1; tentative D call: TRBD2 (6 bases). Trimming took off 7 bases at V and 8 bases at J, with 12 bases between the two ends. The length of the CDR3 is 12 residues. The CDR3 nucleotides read TGTGCCAGCATCCCGGAGGGTCATGAGCAGTTCTTC. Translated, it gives CASIPEGHEQFF.

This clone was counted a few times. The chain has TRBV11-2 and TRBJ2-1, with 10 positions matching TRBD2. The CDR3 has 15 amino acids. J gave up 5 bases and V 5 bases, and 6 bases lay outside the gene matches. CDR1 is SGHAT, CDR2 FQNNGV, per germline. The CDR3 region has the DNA TGTGCCAGCAGCAAGAGCGGGGGGGTTAACAATGAGCAGTTCTTC. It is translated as CASSKSGGVNNEQFF.

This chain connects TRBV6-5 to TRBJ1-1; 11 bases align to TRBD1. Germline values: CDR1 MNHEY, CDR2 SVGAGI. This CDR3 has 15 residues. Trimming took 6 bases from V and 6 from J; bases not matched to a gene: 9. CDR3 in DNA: TGTGCCAGCAGGCCCCGGTGGGACAGGGGGTCTGAAGCTTTCTTT. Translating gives CASRPRWDRGSEAFF.

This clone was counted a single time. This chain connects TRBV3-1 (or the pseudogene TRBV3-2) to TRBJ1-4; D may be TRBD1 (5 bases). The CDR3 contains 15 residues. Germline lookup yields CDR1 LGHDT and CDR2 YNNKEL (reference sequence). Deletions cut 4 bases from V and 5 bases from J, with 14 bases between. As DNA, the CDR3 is TGTGCCAGCAGCCGCCCGGGGGAAACAAATGAAAAACTGTTTTTT. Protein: CASSRPGETNEKLFF.

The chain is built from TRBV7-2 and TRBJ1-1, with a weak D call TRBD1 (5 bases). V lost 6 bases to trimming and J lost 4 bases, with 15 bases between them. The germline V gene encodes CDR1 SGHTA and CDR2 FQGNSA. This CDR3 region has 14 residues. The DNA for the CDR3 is TGTGCCAGCAGTTCAGGGTTTCTTGGCACTGAAGCTTTCTTT. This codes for CASSSGFLGTEAFF.

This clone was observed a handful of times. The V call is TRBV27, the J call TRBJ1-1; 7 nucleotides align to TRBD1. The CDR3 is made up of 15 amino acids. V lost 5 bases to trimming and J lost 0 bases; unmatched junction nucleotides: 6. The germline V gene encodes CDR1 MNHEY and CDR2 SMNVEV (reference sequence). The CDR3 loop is CASSPRTGLNTEAFF. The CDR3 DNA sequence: TGTGCCAGCAGTCCCCGGACAGGACTGAACACTGAAGCTTTCTTT.

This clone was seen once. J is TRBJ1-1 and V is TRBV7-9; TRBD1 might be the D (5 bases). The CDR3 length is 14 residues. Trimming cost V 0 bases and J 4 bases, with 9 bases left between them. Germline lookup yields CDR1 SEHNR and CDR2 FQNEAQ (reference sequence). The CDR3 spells CASSLASTATEAFF. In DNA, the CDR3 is TGTGCCAGCAGCTTAGCCTCGACAGCCACTGAAGCTTTCTTT.

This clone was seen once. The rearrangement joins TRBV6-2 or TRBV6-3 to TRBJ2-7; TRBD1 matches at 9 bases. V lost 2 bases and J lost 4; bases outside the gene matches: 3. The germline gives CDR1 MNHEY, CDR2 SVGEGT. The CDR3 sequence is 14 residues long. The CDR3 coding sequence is TGTGCCAGCAGTTACAGGACAGGGGTATACGAGCAGTACTTC. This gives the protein CASSYRTGVYEQYF.

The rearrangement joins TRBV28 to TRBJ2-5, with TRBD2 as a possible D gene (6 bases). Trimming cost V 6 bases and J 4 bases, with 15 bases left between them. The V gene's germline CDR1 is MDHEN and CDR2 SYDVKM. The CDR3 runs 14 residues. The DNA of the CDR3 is TGTGCCAGCAGAGGCGGGGTGAGAACAGAGACCCAGTACTTC. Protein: CASRGGVRTETQYF.

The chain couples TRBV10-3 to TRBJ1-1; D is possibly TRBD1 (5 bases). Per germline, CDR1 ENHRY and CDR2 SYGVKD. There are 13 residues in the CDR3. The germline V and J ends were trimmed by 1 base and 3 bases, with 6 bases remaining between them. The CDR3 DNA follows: TGTGCCATCAGTGAGTGGGGGGACACTGAAGCTTTCTTT. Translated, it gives CAISEWGDTEAFF.

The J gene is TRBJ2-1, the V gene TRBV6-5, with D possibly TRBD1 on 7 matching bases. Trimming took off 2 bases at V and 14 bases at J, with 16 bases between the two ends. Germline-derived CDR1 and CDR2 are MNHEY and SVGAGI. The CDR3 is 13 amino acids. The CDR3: CASSYPRGAPEFF. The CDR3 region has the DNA TGTGCCAGCAGTTACCCCAGGGGGGCACCAGAGTTCTTC.

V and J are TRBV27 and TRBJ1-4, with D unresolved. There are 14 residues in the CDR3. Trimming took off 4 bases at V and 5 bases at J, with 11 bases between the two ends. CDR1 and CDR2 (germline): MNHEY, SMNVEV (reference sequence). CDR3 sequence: CASSSVQQNEKLFF. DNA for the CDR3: TGTGCCAGCAGTTCAGTACAGCAAAATGAAAAACTGTTTTTT.

CDR3 sequence: CASSPGGGRRETQYF. The DNA for the CDR3 is TGTGCCAGCAGCCCGGGGGGAGGGAGGCGAGAGACCCAGTACTTC. V is TRBV28 and J is TRBJ2-5, with 7 nucleotides matching TRBD2. With V trimmed by 6 bases and J by 4 bases, 11 bases remained unmatched. This CDR3 has 15 amino acids. The V gene's germline CDR1 is MDHEN and CDR2 SYDVKM. Combining the CDR3 with reference TRBV28 and TRBJ2-5 gives the whole variable domain DVKVTQSSRYLVKRTGEKVFLECVQDMDHENMFWYRQDPGLGLRLIYFSYDVKMKEKGDIPEGYSVSREKKERFSLILESASTNQTSMYLCASSPGGGRRETQYFGPGTRLLVL.

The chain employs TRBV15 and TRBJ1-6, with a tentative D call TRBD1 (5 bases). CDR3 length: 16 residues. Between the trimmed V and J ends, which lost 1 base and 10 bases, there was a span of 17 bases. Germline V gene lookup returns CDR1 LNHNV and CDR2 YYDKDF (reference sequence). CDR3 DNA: TGTGCCACCAGCAGAGGGGGACTTTCTGACGGGTCACCCCTCCACTTT. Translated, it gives CATSRGGLSDGSPLHF. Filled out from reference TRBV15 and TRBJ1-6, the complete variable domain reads DAMVIQNPRYQVTQFGKPVTLSCSQTLNHNVMYWYQQKSSQAPKLLFHYYDKDFNNEADTPDNFQSRRPNTSFCFLDIRSPGLGDTAMYLCATSRGGLSDGSPLHFGNGTRLTVT.

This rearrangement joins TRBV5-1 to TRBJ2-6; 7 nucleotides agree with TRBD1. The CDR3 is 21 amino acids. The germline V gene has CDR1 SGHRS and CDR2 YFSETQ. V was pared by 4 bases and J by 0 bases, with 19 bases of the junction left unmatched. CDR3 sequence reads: CASSGQALGALPFSGANVLTF. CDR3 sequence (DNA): TGCGCCAGCAGCGGACAGGCGTTAGGAGCCCTCCCATTCTCTGGGGCCAACGTCCTGACTTTC.